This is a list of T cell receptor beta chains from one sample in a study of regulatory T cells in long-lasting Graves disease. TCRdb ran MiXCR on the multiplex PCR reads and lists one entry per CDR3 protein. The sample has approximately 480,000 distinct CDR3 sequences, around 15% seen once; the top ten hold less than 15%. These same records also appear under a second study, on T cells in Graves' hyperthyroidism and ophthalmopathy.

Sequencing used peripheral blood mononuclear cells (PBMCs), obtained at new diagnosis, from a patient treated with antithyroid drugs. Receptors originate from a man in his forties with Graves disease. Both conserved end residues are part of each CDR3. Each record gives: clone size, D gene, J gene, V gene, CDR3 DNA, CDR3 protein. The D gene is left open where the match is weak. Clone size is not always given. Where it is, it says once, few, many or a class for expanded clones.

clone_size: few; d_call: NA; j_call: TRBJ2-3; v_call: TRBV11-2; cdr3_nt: TGTGCCAGCAGCTCACCCCCACCGGGTAGCGAGGGGACCACAGATACGCAGTATTTT; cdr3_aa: CASSSPPPGSEGTTDTQYF
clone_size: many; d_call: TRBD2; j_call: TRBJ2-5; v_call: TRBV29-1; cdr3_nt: TGCAGCGTTGAATGGCAGCGGGAAGGAGAGACCCAGTACTTC; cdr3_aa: CSVEWQREGETQYF
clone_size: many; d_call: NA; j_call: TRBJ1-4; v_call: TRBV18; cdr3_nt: TGTGCCAGCTCACCCCGGTACGGGACGGAATCTAGGAACGAAAAACTGTTTTTT; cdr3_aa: CASSPRYGTESRNEKLFF
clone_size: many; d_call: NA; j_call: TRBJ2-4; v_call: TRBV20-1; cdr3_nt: TGCAGTGCTATGGCCAGCGGTGAAAACATTCAGTACTTC; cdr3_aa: CSAMASGENIQYF
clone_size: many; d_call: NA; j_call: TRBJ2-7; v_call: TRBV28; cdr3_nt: TGTGCCAGCAGTCCGCTAAATAGGGTTAGGACCAACGAGCAGTACTTC; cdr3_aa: CASSPLNRVRTNEQYF
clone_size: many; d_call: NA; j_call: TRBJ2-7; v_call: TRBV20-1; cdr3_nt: TGCAGTGCTAGAGATATATCGTCCTACGAGCAGTACTTC; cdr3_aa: CSARDISSYEQYF
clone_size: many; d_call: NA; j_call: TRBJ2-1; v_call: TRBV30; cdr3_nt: TGTGCCTGGAGTGTACAACTTGGGGGCGACGGGCAGTTCTTC; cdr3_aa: CAWSVQLGGDGQFF
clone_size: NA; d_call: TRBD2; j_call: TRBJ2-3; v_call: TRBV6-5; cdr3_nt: TGTGCCAGCAGTTTACTCGAAGCCCGCCTAGCGGGCCGCACAGATACGCAGTATTTT; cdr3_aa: CASSLLEARLAGRTDTQYF
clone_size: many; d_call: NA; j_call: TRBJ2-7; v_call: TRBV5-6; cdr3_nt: TGTGCCAGCAGCTTAACCCCCGGGACACACGAGCAGTACTTC; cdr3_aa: CASSLTPGTHEQYF
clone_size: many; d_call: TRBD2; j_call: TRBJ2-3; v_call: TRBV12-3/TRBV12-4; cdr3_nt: TGTGCCAGCAGTCAAGGGACTAGCGGGAGGGCCCGCACAGATACGCAGTATTTT; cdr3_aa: CASSQGTSGRARTDTQYF
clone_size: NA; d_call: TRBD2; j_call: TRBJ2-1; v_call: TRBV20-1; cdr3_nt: TGCAGTGTGGAAAGCGGGAGTAACTACAATGAGCAGTTCTTC; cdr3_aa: CSVESGSNYNEQFF
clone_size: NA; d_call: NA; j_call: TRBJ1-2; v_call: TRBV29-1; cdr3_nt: TGCAGCGTTGAAGTCCCGGGGGTATATGGCTACACCTTC; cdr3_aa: CSVEVPGVYGYTF
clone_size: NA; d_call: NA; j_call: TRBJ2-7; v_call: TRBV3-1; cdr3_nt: TGTGCCAGCAGCCAACTAGGTGGCGGAACGGGGTCCTACGAGCAGTACTTC; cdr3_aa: CASSQLGGGTGSYEQYF
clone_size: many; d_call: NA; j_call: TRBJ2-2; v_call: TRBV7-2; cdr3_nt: TGTGCCAGCAGCTTAGCGCGAACTAGCTCCGGGGAGCTGTTTTTT; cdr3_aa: CASSLARTSSGELFF
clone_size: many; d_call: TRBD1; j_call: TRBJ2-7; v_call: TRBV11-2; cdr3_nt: TGTGCCAGCAGGTCGACAGGGGGCCACGAGCAGTACTTC; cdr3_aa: CASRSTGGHEQYF
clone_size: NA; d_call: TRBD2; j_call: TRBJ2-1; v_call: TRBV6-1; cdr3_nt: TGTGCCAGCAAACTAGCGGTGGACAATGAGCAGTTCTTC; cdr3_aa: CASKLAVDNEQFF
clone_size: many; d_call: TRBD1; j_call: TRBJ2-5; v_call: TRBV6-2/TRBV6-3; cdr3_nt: TGTGCCAGCAGTGGGACAGACCGGTACCAAGAGACCCAGTACTTC; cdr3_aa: CASSGTDRYQETQYF
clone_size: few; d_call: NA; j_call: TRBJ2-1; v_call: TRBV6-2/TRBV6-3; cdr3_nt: TGTGCCACCTGGGACGGACGAAACCCTTCCAATGAGCAGTTCTTC; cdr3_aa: CATWDGRNPSNEQFF
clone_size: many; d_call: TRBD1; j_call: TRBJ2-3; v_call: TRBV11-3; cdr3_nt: TGTGCCAGCAGCTCACGGACAGGGGAGGACACAGATACGCAGTATTTT; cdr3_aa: CASSSRTGEDTDTQYF
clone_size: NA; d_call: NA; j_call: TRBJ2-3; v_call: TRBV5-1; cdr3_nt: TGTGCCAGCAGCTCCCGGCTGGAGGGTCCCACAGATACGCAGTATTTT; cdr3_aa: CASSSRLEGPTDTQYF
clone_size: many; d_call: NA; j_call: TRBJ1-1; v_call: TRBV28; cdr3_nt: TGTGCCAGCAGCGAAGTCAGAGGCCTTCGGACTGAAGCTTTCTTT; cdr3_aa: CASSEVRGLRTEAFF
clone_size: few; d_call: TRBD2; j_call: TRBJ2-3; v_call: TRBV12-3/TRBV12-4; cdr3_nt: TGTGCCACCAAAAGGGACTATCACATCACAGATACGCAGTATTTT; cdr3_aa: CATKRDYHITDTQYF
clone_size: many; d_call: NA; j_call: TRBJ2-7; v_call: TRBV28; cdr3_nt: TGTGCCATCGGAAGGGGGATGGGGGTGTTGGAGCAGTACTTC; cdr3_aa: CAIGRGMGVLEQYF
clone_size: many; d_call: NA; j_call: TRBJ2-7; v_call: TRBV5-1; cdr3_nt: TGCGCCAGCAGCTGGATAGCGGACCCCTCCTACGAGCAGTACTTC; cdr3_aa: CASSWIADPSYEQYF